The rows below give T cell receptor beta chains drawn from one sample of a study of T cell responses to AZD1222 COVID-19 vaccine. Assay: immunoSEQ multiplex PCR; the TCRdb copy retains only in-frame clones and omits some. The sample records about 130,000 clones, approximately 90% being singletons. The sample was peripheral blood, taken on day 0 of AZD1222 vaccination. Receptors were obtained from an adult in good health. Each CDR3 is given with its conserved first and last residue. D genes are given only for firm matches. The size entry is marked missing in some rows and otherwise reads once, few, many or a size class.

TRBV5-4	TRBD1	TRBJ2-5	.	CASSSDRRQETQYF	TGTGCCAGCAGCTCGGACAGGCGCCAAGAGACCCAGTACTTC
TRBV9	.	TRBJ1-1	.	CASSAPEGEVNTEAFF	TGTGCCAGCAGCGCCCCCGAGGGGGAGGTGAACACTGAAGCTTTCTTT
TRBV19	TRBD1	TRBJ2-2	.	CASGGQPTGGELFF	TGTGCCAGTGGGGGACAGCCCACAGGCGGGGAGCTGTTTTTT
TRBV5-1	.	TRBJ1-1	.	CASSLEGGTEAFF	TGCGCCAGCAGCCTGGAGGGGGGAACTGAAGCTTTCTTT
TRBV4-3	.	TRBJ2-3	.	CASSQDGRGGDTQYF	TGCGCCAGCAGCCAAGATGGCAGGGGAGGAGATACGCAGTATTTT
TRBV19	.	TRBJ1-2	.	CASSKMDGGFGGYTF	TGTGCCAGCTCCAAGATGGACGGGGGTTTCGGTGGCTACACCTTC
TRBV7-7	TRBD2	TRBJ2-2	.	CASSLGGSGGANTGELFF	TGTGCTAGCAGCTTAGGAGGTAGCGGGGGTGCGAACACCGGGGAGCTGTTTTTT
TRBV5-1	.	TRBJ1-6	once	CASSLVGSTSSYNSPLHF	TGCGCCAGCAGCTTGGTGGGTTCTACGAGCTCCTATAATTCACCCCTCCACTTT
TRBV5-1	.	TRBJ2-7	.	CASSPDSLREQYF	TGCGCCAGCAGCCCGGATTCGCTGCGCGAGCAGTACTTC
TRBV5-1	.	TRBJ1-6	.	CASSFYSDSPLHF	TGCGCCAGCAGCTTTTACAGCGATTCACCCCTCCACTTT
TRBV7-3	TRBD1	TRBJ2-2	.	CATDGTVNTGELFF	TGTGCCACGGATGGGACAGTGAACACCGGGGAGCTGTTTTTT
TRBV7-6	.	TRBJ2-6	.	CASSLDTSGANVLTF	TGTGCCAGCAGCTTAGATACCTCTGGGGCCAACGTCCTGACTTTC
TRBV7-8	.	TRBJ2-3	.	CASSWQVADTQYF	TGTGCCAGCAGCTGGCAGGTCGCGGATACGCAGTATTTT
TRBV6-5	TRBD1	TRBJ1-2	.	CASRGSGTGSGYTF	TGTGCCAGCAGGGGCTCTGGGACAGGGTCTGGCTACACCTTC
TRBV19	TRBD2	TRBJ2-2	.	CASTPVRGGWELFF	TGTGCCAGTACCCCTGTGCGGGGGGGTTGGGAGCTGTTTTTT
TRBV21-1	.	TRBJ2-2	.	CASSRSPGDIQPGELFF	TGTGCCAGCAGCCGCTCCCCGGGGGACATCCAACCCGGGGAGCTGTTTTTT
TRBV7-9	TRBD2	TRBJ2-7	.	CASSLGAGVYEQYF	TGTGCCAGCAGCTTAGGGGCGGGGGTCTACGAGCAGTACTTC
TRBV10-3	.	TRBJ2-3	few	CAISEPGTPDTQYF	TGTGCCATCAGTGAGCCCGGGACCCCAGATACGCAGTATTTT
TRBV4-1	.	TRBJ2-7	.	CASSHVAGEGYEQYF	TGCGCCAGCAGCCACGTGGCAGGGGAGGGCTACGAGCAGTACTTC
TRBV5-1	.	TRBJ1-3	few	CASSLTSGDTIYF	TGCGCCAGCAGCTTGACCAGTGGGGACACCATATATTTT
TRBV2	.	TRBJ2-1	few	CASSGLDGDNEQFF	TGTGCCAGCAGTGGTCTGGATGGAGACAATGAGCAGTTCTTC
TRBV3-1/TRBV3-2	TRBD2	TRBJ2-7	few	CASSWGRGAEQYF	TGTGCCAGCAGCTGGGGGAGGGGAGCCGAGCAGTACTTC
TRBV11-1	.	TRBJ2-2	.	CASSPLGGIVGELFF	TGTGCCAGCAGCCCCCTTGGGGGTATCGTCGGGGAGCTGTTTTTT
TRBV7-2	.	TRBJ1-2	.	CASSTRITGLYGYTF	TGTGCCAGCAGCACAAGAATAACAGGTCTCTATGGCTACACCTTC
TRBV10-3	TRBD1	TRBJ1-1	once	CAIQGGQGDTEAFF	TGTGCCATCCAGGGGGGACAGGGGGACACTGAAGCTTTCTTT
TRBV28	.	TRBJ1-1	.	CASSLPHRAGAFF	TGTGCCAGCAGTTTGCCCCACAGGGCGGGAGCTTTCTTT
TRBV5-1	.	TRBJ1-1	few	CASSLDGAPNTEAFF	TGCGCCAGCAGCTTGGACGGAGCTCCGAACACTGAAGCTTTCTTT
TRBV4-1	.	TRBJ1-5	.	CASSLQGNSNQPQHF	TGCGCCAGCAGCTTGCAAGGGAATAGCAATCAGCCCCAGCATTTT
TRBV12-5	TRBD2	TRBJ2-3	.	CASGLAGVDTQYF	TGTGCTAGTGGTCTAGCGGGGGTGGATACGCAGTATTTT
TRBV12-3/TRBV12-4	.	TRBJ2-1	.	CASSYADAEQFF	TGTGCCAGCAGTTACGCCGACGCGGAGCAGTTCTTC
TRBV7-6	.	TRBJ2-7	.	CASSLGSYEQYF	TGTGCCAGCAGCTTAGGGTCCTACGAGCAGTACTTC
TRBV5-1	TRBD1	TRBJ2-7	.	CASRPPGQGINEQYF	TGCGCCAGCAGGCCTCCAGGACAGGGGATCAACGAGCAGTACTTC
TRBV7-9	TRBD1	TRBJ1-2	.	CASSRATGGVDGYTF	TGTGCCAGCAGCCGGGCCACAGGGGGCGTCGATGGCTACACCTTC
TRBV7-6	TRBD2	TRBJ2-7	.	CASSRRLAGASYEQYF	TGTGCCAGCAGCCGGCGACTAGCGGGGGCCTCCTACGAGCAGTACTTC
TRBV25-1	.	TRBJ2-5	.	CASRPSAQETQYF	TGTGCCAGCAGACCCTCGGCCCAAGAGACCCAGTACTTC
TRBV5-4	TRBD2	TRBJ2-2	once	CASSVSTLAGGWTGELFF	TGTGCCAGCAGCGTCTCTACTCTAGCGGGGGGTTGGACCGGGGAGCTGTTTTTT
TRBV28	TRBD2	TRBJ2-3	.	CASSLTSGGTDTQYF	TGTGCCAGCAGCCTGACTAGCGGGGGGACAGATACGCAGTATTTT
TRBV7-8	TRBD1	TRBJ1-1	.	CASSLGQGKLSPRRNTEAFF	TGTGCCAGCAGCTTGGGACAGGGTAAGTTGTCCCCTAGGCGGAACACTGAAGCTTTCTTT
TRBV4-1	TRBD2	TRBJ2-1	.	CASSLRASGSYNEQFF	TGCGCCAGCAGCCTCCGGGCTAGCGGGAGTTACAATGAGCAGTTCTTC
TRBV5-4	.	TRBJ2-5	.	CASSRGLEETQYF	TGTGCCAGCAGCCGCGGACTGGAAGAGACCCAGTACTTC
TRBV2	.	TRBJ1-5	.	CASSGGPNQPQHF	TGTGCCAGCAGTGGGGGGCCAAATCAGCCCCAGCATTTT
TRBV5-1	.	TRBJ1-2	.	CASSRDGSFNYGYTF	TGCGCCAGCAGCAGGGACGGTAGCTTTAACTATGGCTACACCTTC
TRBV4-3	.	TRBJ2-7	once	CASSQGIRTPVNEQYF	TGCGCCAGCAGCCAAGGAATCCGGACACCCGTTAATGAGCAGTACTTC
TRBV6-5	.	TRBJ2-7	.	CASSPPGRSYEQYF	TGTGCCAGCAGTCCGCCGGGACGGAGCTACGAGCAGTACTTC
TRBV18	.	TRBJ2-1	once	CASSPRLVQDEQFF	TGTGCCAGCTCACCACGTCTAGTTCAGGATGAGCAGTTCTTC
TRBV19	TRBD1	TRBJ2-7	.	CASSPTGTVYEQYF	TGTGCCAGTAGTCCAACCGGGACAGTCTACGAGCAGTACTTC
TRBV5-6	.	TRBJ1-2	.	CASSLVSGDTEFYGYTF	TGTGCCAGCAGCTTGGTTTCGGGGGACACCGAATTTTATGGCTACACCTTC
TRBV19	TRBD1	TRBJ2-3	.	CASSIGQGADTQYF	TGTGCCAGTAGTATAGGACAGGGGGCAGATACGCAGTATTTT
TRBV4-1	.	TRBJ1-2	.	CASSSAEGSTYGYTF	TGCGCCAGCAGCTCCGCCGAAGGCTCTACCTATGGCTACACCTTC
TRBV5-1	TRBD1	TRBJ1-1	.	CASNVQGKGNTEAFF	TGCGCCAGCAACGTACAGGGGAAGGGCAACACTGAAGCTTTCTTT
TRBV11-1	.	TRBJ1-5	.	CASSLNRLRPQHF	TGTGCCAGCAGCTTAAACCGCCTTAGGCCCCAGCATTTT
TRBV24-1	.	TRBJ2-7	.	CATSDSYNEKWEQYF	TGTGCCACCAGTGATAGTTACAATGAGAAATGGGAGCAGTACTTC
TRBV27	.	TRBJ1-2	.	CASSLRMGGVGYTF	TGTGCCAGCAGTCTCCGAATGGGCGGGGTTGGCTACACCTTC
TRBV12-3/TRBV12-4	.	TRBJ1-3	few	CASSVSIRRGYF	TGTGCCAGCAGTGTCTCAATTCGGAGGGGATATTTT
TRBV4-3	TRBD1	TRBJ2-6	.	CASGDTGAGANVLTF	TGCGCCAGCGGGGATACAGGGGCTGGGGCCAACGTCCTGACTTTC